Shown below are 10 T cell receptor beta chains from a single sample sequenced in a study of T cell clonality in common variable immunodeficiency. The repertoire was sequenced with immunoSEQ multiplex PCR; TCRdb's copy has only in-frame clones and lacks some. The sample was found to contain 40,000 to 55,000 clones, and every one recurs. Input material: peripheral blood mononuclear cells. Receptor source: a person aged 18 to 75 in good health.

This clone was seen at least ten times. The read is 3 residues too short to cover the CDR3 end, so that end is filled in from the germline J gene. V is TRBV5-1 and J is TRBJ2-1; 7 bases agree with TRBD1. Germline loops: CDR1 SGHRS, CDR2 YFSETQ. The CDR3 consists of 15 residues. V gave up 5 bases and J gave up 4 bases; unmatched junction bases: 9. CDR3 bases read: TGCGCCAGCAGTCCTCGACAGGGTGTATACAATGAG. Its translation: CASSPRQGVYNE. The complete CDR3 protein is CASSPRQGVYNEQFF.

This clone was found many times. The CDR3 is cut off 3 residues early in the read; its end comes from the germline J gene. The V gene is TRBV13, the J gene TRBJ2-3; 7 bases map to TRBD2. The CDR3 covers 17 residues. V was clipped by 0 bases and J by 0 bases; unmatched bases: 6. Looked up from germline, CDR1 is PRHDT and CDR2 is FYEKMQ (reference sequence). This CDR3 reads CASSLGRGGGSTDTQYF. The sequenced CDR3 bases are TGTGCCAGCAGCTTAGGTAGGGGCGGGGGAAGCACAGATACG.

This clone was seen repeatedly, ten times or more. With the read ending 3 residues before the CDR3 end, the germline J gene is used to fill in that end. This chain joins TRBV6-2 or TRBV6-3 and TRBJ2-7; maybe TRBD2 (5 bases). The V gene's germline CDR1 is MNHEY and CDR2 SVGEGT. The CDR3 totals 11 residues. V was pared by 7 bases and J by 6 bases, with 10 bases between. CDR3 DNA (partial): TGTGCCAGCACCTTACGGGGCGAG. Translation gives CASTLRGE. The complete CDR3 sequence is CASTLRGEQYF.

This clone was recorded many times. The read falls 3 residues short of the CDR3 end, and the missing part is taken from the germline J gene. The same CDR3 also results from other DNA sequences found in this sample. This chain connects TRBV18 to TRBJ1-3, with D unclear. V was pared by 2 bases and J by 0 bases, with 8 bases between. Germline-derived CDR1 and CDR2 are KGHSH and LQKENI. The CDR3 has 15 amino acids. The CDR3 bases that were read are TGTGCCAGCTCACCAAGGGCCTTCTCTGGAAACACC. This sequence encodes CASSPRAFSGNT. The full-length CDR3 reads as CASSPRAFSGNTIYF.

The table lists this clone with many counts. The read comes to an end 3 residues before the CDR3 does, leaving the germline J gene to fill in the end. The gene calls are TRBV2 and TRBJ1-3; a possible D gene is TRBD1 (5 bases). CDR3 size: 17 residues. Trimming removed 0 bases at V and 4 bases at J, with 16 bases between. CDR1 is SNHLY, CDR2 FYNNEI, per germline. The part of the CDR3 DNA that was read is TGTGCCAGCAGTGAAGCGCTTATGGGGGGTCGGGGAAACACC. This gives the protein CASSEALMGGRGNT. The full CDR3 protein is CASSEALMGGRGNTIYF. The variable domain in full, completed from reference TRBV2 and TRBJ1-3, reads EPEVTQTPSHQVTQMGQEVILRCVPISNHLYFYWYRQILGQKVEFLVSFYNNEISEKSEIFDDQFSVERPDGSNFTLKIRSTKLEDSAMYFCASSEALMGGRGNTIYFGEGSWLTVV.

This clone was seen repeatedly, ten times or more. The CDR3 is CASSISTGSSYNEQFF. The part of the CDR3 DNA that was read is TGTGCCAGTAGTATATCAACAGGGAGCTCCTACAATGAG. The V call is TRBV19, the J call TRBJ2-1; weak D call: TRBD1 (6 bases). The sequenced fragment ends 3 residues before the CDR3 boundary, so the rest is inferred from the germline J gene. Germline-derived CDR1 and CDR2 are LNHDA and SQIVND (reference sequence). This CDR3 contains 16 residues. V dropped 2 bases and J dropped 0 bases, with 11 bases sitting between them.

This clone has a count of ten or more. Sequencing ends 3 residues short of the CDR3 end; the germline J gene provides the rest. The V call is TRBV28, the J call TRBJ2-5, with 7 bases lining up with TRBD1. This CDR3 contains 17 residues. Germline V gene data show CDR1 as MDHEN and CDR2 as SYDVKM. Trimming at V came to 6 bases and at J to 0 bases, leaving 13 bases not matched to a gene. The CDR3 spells CASRGAWDREDQETQYF. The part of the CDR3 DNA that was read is TGTGCCAGCAGAGGTGCCTGGGACAGAGAGGACCAAGAGACC.

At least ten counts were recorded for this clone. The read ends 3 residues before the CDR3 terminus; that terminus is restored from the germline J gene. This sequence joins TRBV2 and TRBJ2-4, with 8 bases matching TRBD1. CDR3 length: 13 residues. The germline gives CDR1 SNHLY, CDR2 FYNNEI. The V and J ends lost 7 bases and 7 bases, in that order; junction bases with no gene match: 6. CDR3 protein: CASKGQDANIQYF. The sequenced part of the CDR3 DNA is TGTGCCAGCAAGGGACAGGACGCGAACATT.

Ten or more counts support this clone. CDR3 bases read: TGTGCCAGCAGCTTAGTTTCCCTGCAAGAGACC. This sequence encodes CASSLVSLQET. The entire CDR3 is CASSLVSLQETQYF. The chain has TRBV11-2 and TRBJ2-5; D remains ambiguous. The read halts 3 residues ahead of the CDR3 end, with the missing end drawn from the germline J gene. CDR1 and CDR2 (germline): SGHAT, FQNNGV. V lost 1 base and J lost 2, with 8 bases in between. The CDR3 is made up of 14 amino acids.

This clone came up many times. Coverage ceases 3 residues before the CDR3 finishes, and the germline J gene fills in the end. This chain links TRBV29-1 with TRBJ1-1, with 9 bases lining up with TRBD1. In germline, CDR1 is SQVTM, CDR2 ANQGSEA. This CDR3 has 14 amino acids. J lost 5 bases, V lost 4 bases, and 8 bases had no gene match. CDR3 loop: CSVATGTGNTEAFF. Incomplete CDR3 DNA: TGCAGCGTTGCCACCGGGACAGGGAATACTGAA.